Each of the 31 T cell receptor beta chains below was sequenced from the same sample in a study of blood T cell repertoires in COVID-19. Assay used: immunoSEQ multiplex PCR; TCRdb lists only in-frame clones, some missing. This table has roughly 220,000 clones, around 82% appearing once. The sample was peripheral blood. The receptors here all came from a woman aged 55-69 years with acute or convalescent COVID-19.

The chain recombines TRBV6-5 with TRBJ1-2; tentative D call: TRBD1 (6 bases). Germline loops: CDR1 MNHEY, CDR2 SVGAGI. V gave up 6 bases and J gave up 2 bases, with 13 bases separating them. This CDR3 is built from 14 residues. CDR3 in DNA: TGTGCCAGCAGCTCAAGGACAGTGAACTATGGCTACACCTTC. Its protein is CASSSRTVNYGYTF.

This sequence joins TRBV7-9 and TRBJ1-3; perhaps TRBD1 as D (6 bases). The germline V and J ends were trimmed by 4 bases and 4 bases, with 14 bases remaining between them. Germline V gene data show CDR1 as SEHNR and CDR2 as FQNEAQ (reference sequence). This CDR3 contains 15 residues. CDR3 DNA: TGTGCCAGCAGCTCTCAGGGGATTCGAGGAAACACCATATATTTT. Translating it yields CASSSQGIRGNTIYF.

V and J are TRBV7-9 and TRBJ1-2; no firm D call. CDR3 length: 16 residues. V lost 2 bases and J 3 bases, leaving 16 bases between the germline ends. Germline values: CDR1 SEHNR, CDR2 FQNEAQ (reference sequence). CDR3 DNA: TGTGCCAGCAGCTTATCATCCGGTAGAGCGGACTATGGCTACACCTTC. This codes for CASSLSSGRADYGYTF. The full variable domain, with the rest looked up from reference TRBV7-9 and TRBJ1-2, is DTGVSQNPRHKITKRGQNVTFRCDPISEHNRLYWYRQTLGQGPEFLTYFQNEAQLEKSRLLSDRFSAERPKGSFSTLEIQRTEQGDSAMYLCASSLSSGRADYGYTFGSGTRLTVV.

V and J are TRBV3-1 (or the pseudogene TRBV3-2) and TRBJ2-2; possibly TRBD1 for D (6 bases). CDR1 LGHDT and CDR2 YNNKEL come from the germline V gene (reference sequence). The CDR3 length is 19 residues. V lost 0 bases, J lost 1 base, and 18 bases lay in between. The CDR3 nucleotides are TGTGCCAGCAGCCAAGAAGAAGGACAGAACATGCTGAACACCGGGGAGCTGTTTTTT. Protein product: CASSQEEGQNMLNTGELFF.

The V gene is TRBV7-9, the J gene TRBJ1-3; 7 bases agree with TRBD1. CDR3 length: 14 amino acids. CDR1 and CDR2 from the germline V gene are SEHNR and FQNEAQ (reference sequence). With V trimmed by 4 bases and J by 2 bases, 2 bases remained unmatched. The CDR3 spells CASSSGQAGNTIYF. The DNA of the CDR3 is TGTGCCAGCAGCTCTGGACAGGCTGGAAACACCATATATTTT.

This clone was counted once. The chain joins TRBV6-5 to TRBJ1-2; D is undetermined. Germline CDR1 MNHEY, CDR2 SVGAGI. The CDR3 has 15 amino acids. The V end lost 6 bases, the J end lost 0 bases, and 14 bases lay between the germline ends. This CDR3 reads CASSRRAESNYGYTF. The CDR3 DNA sequence: TGTGCCAGCAGCCGGAGGGCGGAATCTAACTATGGCTACACCTTC.

This rearrangement joins TRBV3-1 (or the pseudogene TRBV3-2) to TRBJ1-2, with TRBD1 as a possible D gene (6 bases). Trimming removed 1 base at V and 4 bases at J, with 16 bases between. Germline values: CDR1 LGHDT, CDR2 YNNKEL (reference sequence). The CDR3 contains 16 residues. DNA of the CDR3: TGTGCCAGCAGCCAAGGGGAGGGGGTTGGGTTCTATGGCTACACCTTC. Protein sequence: CASSQGEGVGFYGYTF.

The chain uses TRBV2 and TRBJ2-3; D remains unclear. Trimming left V 4 bases short and J 4 bases short, with 9 bases between. The CDR3 extends over 13 amino acids. Looked up from germline, CDR1 is SNHLY and CDR2 is FYNNEI. The CDR3 nucleotides read TGTGCCAGCAGTGGTGAGATTTCAGATACGCAGTATTTT. Protein product: CASSGEISDTQYF.

This chain uses TRBV3-1 (or the pseudogene TRBV3-2) with TRBJ1-1; D is possibly TRBD1 (6 bases). V dropped 0 bases and J dropped 0 bases, with 11 bases sitting between them. CDR1 is LGHDT and CDR2 is YNNKEL in the germline V gene (reference sequence). CDR3 length: 16 residues. CDR3 coding DNA: TGTGCCAGCAGCCAAGACAGGGGTTTTGTGAACACTGAAGCTTTCTTT. Its translation is CASSQDRGFVNTEAFF.

The genes are TRBV5-1 and TRBJ1-4; D is unresolved. In germline, CDR1 is SGHRS, CDR2 YFSETQ. Trimming pared 1 base from V and 11 bases from J, leaving 18 bases between. The CDR3 extends over 15 amino acids. Here the CDR3 DNA reads TGCGCCAGCAGCTTGACACTCGGGAATGAAAAGAAACTGTTTTTT. Translating it yields CASSLTLGNEKKLFF.

This clone was counted a few times. The J gene is TRBJ1-2, the V gene TRBV3-1 (or the pseudogene TRBV3-2); D is unclear. Germline CDR1 and CDR2: LGHDT and YNNKEL (reference sequence). The V and J ends lost 1 base and 12 bases respectively, with 12 bases between them. The CDR3 is 12 residues long. The chain's CDR3 is CASSQGEGSNTF. CDR3 bases: TGTGCCAGCAGCCAAGGGGAGGGTAGTAACACCTTC.

This clone appeared a single time. V is TRBV28 and J is TRBJ1-1; unclear D gene. The CDR3 is made up of 14 amino acids. Trimming shortened V by 7 bases and J by 1 base, and 13 bases separated the two germline ends. Germline V gene data show CDR1 as MDHEN and CDR2 as SYDVKM. CDR3 in DNA: TGTGCCAGCAACACCCGTGAGGGGAACACTGAAGCTTTCTTT. It codes for CASNTREGNTEAFF.

This clone has a single count. This rearrangement joins TRBV4-1 to TRBJ1-2; D remains unclear. The CDR3 sequence is 16 residues long. From germline, CDR1 is MGHRA and CDR2 YSYEKL. Trimming removed 0 bases from V and 0 bases from J, with 11 bases in between. The CDR3 DNA is TGCGCCAGCAGCCAAGAGCCCGGGTCCCCTAACTATGGCTACACCTTC. This translates into CASSQEPGSPNYGYTF.

V and J are TRBV19 and TRBJ2-3, with 8 nucleotides matching TRBD2. Germline trimming cut 5 bases from V and 2 bases from J; bases unmatched to any gene: 12. This CDR3 comprises 17 residues. Germline CDR1 LNHDA, CDR2 SQIVND (reference sequence). The CDR3 sequence is CASSYGPSGYHTDTQYF. As DNA, the CDR3 is TGTGCCAGTAGTTACGGGCCTAGCGGGTATCACACAGATACGCAGTATTTT.

J is TRBJ1-3 and V is TRBV30, with 8 bases lining up with TRBD1. Trimming at V came to 6 bases and at J to 0 bases, leaving 4 bases not matched to a gene. There are 14 residues in the CDR3. Looked up from germline, CDR1 is GTSNPN and CDR2 is SVGIG (reference sequence). The CDR3 nucleotides read TGTGCCTGTAGGGACAGGACCTCTGGAAACACCATATATTTT. Its translation is CACRDRTSGNTIYF.

The chain is built from TRBV20-1 and TRBJ1-1; no reliable D call. Germline CDR1 reads DFQATT; CDR2 reads SNEGSKA (reference sequence). CDR3 length: 11 residues. Deletions cut 0 bases from V and 4 bases from J, with 3 bases between. The CDR3 is CSARELTEAFF. CDR3 sequence (DNA): TGCAGTGCTAGAGAACTCACTGAAGCTTTCTTT.

The chain uses TRBV28 and TRBJ2-7; D is possibly TRBD1 (6 bases). Germline V lookup: CDR1 MDHEN, CDR2 SYDVKM. CDR3 length: 16 residues. V was shortened by 5 bases and J by 0 bases, with 17 bases between the two germline ends. CDR3 region: CASSPPGQISSYEQYF. The DNA of the CDR3 is TGTGCCAGCAGTCCCCCGGGACAAATTAGCTCCTACGAGCAGTACTTC.

This clone was seen a single time. The rearrangement links TRBV4-1 to TRBJ1-4; 7 bases are a match to TRBD1. The germline V gene has CDR1 MGHRA and CDR2 YSYEKL. V lost 3 bases to trimming and J lost 6 bases; unmatched junction nucleotides: 10. The CDR3 is made up of 16 amino acids. CDR3 in amino acids: CASSQGPDRVDEKLFF. CDR3 nucleotides: TGCGCCAGCAGCCAGGGCCCCGACAGGGTCGATGAAAAACTGTTTTTT.

This chain links TRBV3-1 (or the pseudogene TRBV3-2) with TRBJ1-4; D unresolved. Per germline, CDR1 LGHDT and CDR2 YNNKEL (reference sequence). V was cut by 2 bases and J by 6 bases, with 13 bases left in between. This CDR3 is built from 15 residues. The DNA of the CDR3 is TGTGCCAGCAGCCAAAACGGGGTTGGAGATGAAAAACTGTTTTTT. This gives the protein CASSQNGVGDEKLFF.

This chain connects TRBV30 to TRBJ1-2; D is ambiguous. The germline gives CDR1 GTSNPN, CDR2 SVGIG (reference sequence). The CDR3 totals 15 residues. The V end was cut by 7 bases, the J end by 2 bases, with 20 bases between. The CDR3 nucleotides read TGTGCCTTCCCGAGTATGGCAGAGGGAAACTATGGCTACACCTTC. It codes for CAFPSMAEGNYGYTF.

The chain is built from TRBV7-8 and TRBJ2-5; TRBD2 agrees at 7 bases. With V trimmed by 5 bases and J by 5 bases, 14 bases remained unmatched. Germline V gives CDR1 SGHVS, CDR2 FQNEAQ. The CDR3 length is 16 residues. Written as DNA, the CDR3 is TGTGCCAGCAGCCCGATTAGCCTGGGGACTAAGGAGACCCAGTACTTC. Translated, it gives CASSPISLGTKETQYF.

This chain links TRBV19 with TRBJ1-2, with 9 bases lining up with TRBD1. Germline-derived CDR1 and CDR2 are LNHDA and SQIVND (reference sequence). V trimming: 6 bases; J trimming: 4 bases; junction bases outside the gene matches: 6. CDR3 size: 14 residues. The CDR3 DNA follows: TGTGCCAGTAGACGGACAGGGGTCGGCTATGGCTACACCTTC. Protein: CASRRTGVGYGYTF.

The V call is TRBV29-1, the J call TRBJ1-2, with a weak D call TRBD1 (5 bases). The V end was cut by 4 bases, the J end by 2 bases, with 8 bases between. CDR1 and CDR2 from the germline V gene are SQVTM and ANQGSEA. The CDR3 is 12 residues long. CDR3 coding DNA: TGCAGCGTTGGCAGGGTCAACTATGGCTACACCTTC. The encoded protein is CSVGRVNYGYTF.

This clone was picked up a small number of times. The chain combines TRBV5-4 with TRBJ1-1; D is possibly TRBD1 (6 bases). This CDR3 spans 12 amino acids. Trimming stripped 4 bases from V and 6 bases from J, with 10 bases between. The germline gives CDR1 SGHNT, CDR2 YYREEE (reference sequence). Here the CDR3 reads CASSEYRAEAFF. CDR3 nucleotide sequence: TGTGCCAGCAGCGAATACAGGGCTGAAGCTTTCTTT. Supplemented by reference TRBV5-4 and TRBJ1-1, the full variable domain reads ETGVTQSPTHLIKTRGQQVTLRCSSQSGHNTVSWYQQALGQGPQFIFQYYREEENGRGNFPPRFSGLQFPNYSSELNVNALELDDSALYLCASSEYRAEAFFGQGTRLTVV.

The chain uses TRBV7-3 and TRBJ2-1; the match to TRBD1 covers 12 bases. The CDR3 spans 14 residues. V gave up 5 bases and J gave up 7 bases; unmatched junction bases: 3. Germline loops: CDR1 SGHTA, CDR2 FQGTGA. The CDR3 DNA sequence: TGTGCCAGCAGCCTGGGACAGGGGGCGAATGAGCAGTTCTTC. Its translation is CASSLGQGANEQFF.

The CDR3 DNA sequence: TGCAGTGCTACAGGGTGGCAGGGCTACACCTTC. Translating gives CSATGWQGYTF. The chain is built from TRBV20-1 and TRBJ1-2; weak D call: TRBD1 (5 bases). This CDR3 spans 11 amino acids. V gave up 4 bases and J gave up 8 bases, with 11 bases separating them. Germline-derived CDR1 and CDR2 are DFQATT and SNEGSKA (reference sequence).

The rearrangement joins TRBV2 to TRBJ1-1, with 7 bases matching TRBD1. V gave up 9 bases and J gave up 11 bases; unmatched junction bases: 12. In germline, CDR1 is SNHLY, CDR2 FYNNEI. The CDR3 extends over 12 amino acids. The CDR3 coding sequence is TGTGCCAGGGACCCGGGACAGAATTTCGCTTTCTTT. Protein product: CARDPGQNFAFF.

This clone appeared once. The CDR3 region is CASSPPGQVWVNTEAFF. For the CDR3, the DNA is TGCGCCAGCAGCCCCCCGGGACAGGTTTGGGTGAACACTGAAGCTTTCTTT. V is TRBV4-1 and J is TRBJ1-1, with 8 bases aligning to TRBD1. Germline values: CDR1 MGHRA, CDR2 YSYEKL. This CDR3 region has 17 residues. V gave up 4 bases and J gave up 0 bases; unmatched junction bases: 10.

V and J are TRBV6-5 and TRBJ1-3; 9 bases line up with TRBD1. Trimming took 6 bases from V and 1 from J; bases not matched to a gene: 1. Per germline, CDR1 MNHEY and CDR2 SVGAGI. The CDR3 runs 14 residues. CDR3 loop: CASRDRGSGNTIYF. In DNA, the CDR3 is TGTGCCAGCAGGGACAGGGGTTCTGGAAACACCATATATTTT.

This clone turned up a few times. The rearrangement joins TRBV4-3 to TRBJ1-2, with 7 bases identical to TRBD1. V gave up 0 bases and J gave up 4 bases; unmatched junction bases: 5. Germline V gene sequence: CDR1 LGHNA, CDR2 YSLEER. This CDR3 region has 15 residues. The DNA of the CDR3 is TGCGCCAGCAGCCAAGATCTGGACAGGACCTATGGCTACACCTTC. This translates into CASSQDLDRTYGYTF.

V is TRBV7-9 and J is TRBJ2-3; possibly TRBD1 for D (6 bases). The CDR3 extends over 15 amino acids. Germline values: CDR1 SEHNR, CDR2 FQNEAQ (reference sequence). The V end was cut by 8 bases, the J end by 0 bases, with 15 bases between. The CDR3 nucleotides are TGTGCCAGCGCTCGTGGGGGCGGGAGCACAGATACGCAGTATTTT. This codes for CASARGGGSTDTQYF.